The clone carrying this T cell receptor beta chain was seen a single time. Its antigen is as yet unknown. This PCR relied on a set of 60 Vbeta primers and 13 Jbeta primers. Original data processing: Among the unique TCR beta chains that a later analysis counted, about 85 million in all, about 11 million were shared. Sequencing used immunoSEQ multiplex PCR; TCRdb keeps in-frame clones, though not all of them. That table furnishes V, J and clone size, whereas the DNA furnished D and trimming. Among about 140,000 clones listed, more than 75% were seen once. The data are from a study of cytomegalovirus exposure and HLA in healthy donors. The study's findings and limits: The likely origin of a cluster of highly shared sequence variants was a sequencing artifact. A later analysis revealed that TCR association rates differed between HLA loci, peaking at DRB1 and bottoming out at HLA-C.

CDR3 length: 16 amino acids. The germline V gene has CDR1 SGHRS and CDR2 YFSETQ. The trim removed 2 bases at V and 5 bases at J, leaving 10 bases unmatched. The J gene is TRBJ2-5, the V gene TRBV5-1; 9 bases are a match to TRBD2. Sequencing input: PBMCs. The receptor was isolated from a woman aged 50 to 60 in good health and CMV-seropositive. The CDR3: CASSLFVGAGGETQYF. CDR3 DNA sequence: TGCGCCAGCAGCTTATTCGTCGGGGCGGGGGGGGAGACCCAGTACTTC.